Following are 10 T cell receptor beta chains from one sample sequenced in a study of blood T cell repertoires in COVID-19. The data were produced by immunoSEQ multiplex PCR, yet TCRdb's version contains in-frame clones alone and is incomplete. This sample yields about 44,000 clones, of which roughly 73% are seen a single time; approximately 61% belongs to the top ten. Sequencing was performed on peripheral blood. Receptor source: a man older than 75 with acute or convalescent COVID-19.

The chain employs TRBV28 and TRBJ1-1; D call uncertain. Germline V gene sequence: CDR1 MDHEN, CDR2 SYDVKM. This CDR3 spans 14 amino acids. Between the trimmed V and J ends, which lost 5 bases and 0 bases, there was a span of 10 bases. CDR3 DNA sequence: TGTGCCAGCAGTCAGACACCGCTGAACACTGAAGCTTTCTTT. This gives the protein CASSQTPLNTEAFF.

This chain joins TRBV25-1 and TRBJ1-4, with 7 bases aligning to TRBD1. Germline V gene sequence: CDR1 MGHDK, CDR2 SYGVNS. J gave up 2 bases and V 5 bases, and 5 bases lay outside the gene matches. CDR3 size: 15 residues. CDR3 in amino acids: CASSSTGSTNEKLFF. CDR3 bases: TGTGCCAGCAGTTCGACAGGGTCCACTAATGAAAAACTGTTTTTT.

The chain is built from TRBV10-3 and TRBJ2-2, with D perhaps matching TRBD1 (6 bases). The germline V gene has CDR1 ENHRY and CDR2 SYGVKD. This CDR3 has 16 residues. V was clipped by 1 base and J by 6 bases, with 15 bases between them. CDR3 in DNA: TGTGCCATCAGTGAGTTACAGGCTTACAGGGCCGGGGAGCTGTTTTTT. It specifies CAISELQAYRAGELFF.

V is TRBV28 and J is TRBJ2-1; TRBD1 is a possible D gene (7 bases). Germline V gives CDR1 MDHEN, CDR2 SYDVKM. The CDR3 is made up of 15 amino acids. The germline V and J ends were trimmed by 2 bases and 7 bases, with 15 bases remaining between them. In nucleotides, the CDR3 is TGTGCCAGCAGTTTACCCCAGGGGGGTTGGAATGAGCAGTTCTTC. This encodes CASSLPQGGWNEQFF.

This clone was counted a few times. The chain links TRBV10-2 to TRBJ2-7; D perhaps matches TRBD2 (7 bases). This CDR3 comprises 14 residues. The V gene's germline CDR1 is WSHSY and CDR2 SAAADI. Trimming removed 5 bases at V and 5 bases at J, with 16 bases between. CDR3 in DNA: TGCGCCAGCAGTCCCACAGGGAGGGGGGACGAGCAGTACTTC. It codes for CASSPTGRGDEQYF.

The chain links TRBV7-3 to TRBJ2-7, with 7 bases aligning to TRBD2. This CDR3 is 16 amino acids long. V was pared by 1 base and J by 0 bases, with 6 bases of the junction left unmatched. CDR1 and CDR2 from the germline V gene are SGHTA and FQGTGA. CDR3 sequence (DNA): TGTGCCAGCAGCTTAAGGGGGACTATCCACTCCTACGAGCAGTACTTC. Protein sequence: CASSLRGTIHSYEQYF.

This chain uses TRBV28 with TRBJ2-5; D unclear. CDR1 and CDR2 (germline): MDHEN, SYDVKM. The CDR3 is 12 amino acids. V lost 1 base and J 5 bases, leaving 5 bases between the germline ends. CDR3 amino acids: CASSLFGETQYF. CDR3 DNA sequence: TGTGCCAGCAGTTTATTCGGGGAGACCCAGTACTTC.

The chain's CDR3 is CATSRGLAGVGDTQYF. The CDR3 DNA reads as TGTGCCACCAGCAGAGGACTAGCGGGAGTGGGAGATACGCAGTATTTT. This chain links TRBV15 with TRBJ2-3, with 12 nucleotides matching TRBD2. The CDR3 loop spans 16 amino acids. Germline lookup yields CDR1 LNHNV and CDR2 YYDKDF (reference sequence). V shed 1 base and J 5 bases; nucleotides not matched to a gene: 4.

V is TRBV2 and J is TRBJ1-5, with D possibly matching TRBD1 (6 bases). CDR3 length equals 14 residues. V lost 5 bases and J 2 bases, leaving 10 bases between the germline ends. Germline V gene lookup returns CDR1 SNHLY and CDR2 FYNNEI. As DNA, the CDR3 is TGTGCCAGCAGTTACAGGGCGGGCAATCAGCCCCAGCATTTT. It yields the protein CASSYRAGNQPQHF.

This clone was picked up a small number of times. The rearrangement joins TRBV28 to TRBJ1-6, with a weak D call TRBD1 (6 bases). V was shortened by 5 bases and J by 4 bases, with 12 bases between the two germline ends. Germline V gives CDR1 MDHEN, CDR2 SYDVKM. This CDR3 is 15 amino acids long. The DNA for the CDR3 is TGTGCCAGCAGTACACAGGGTGGTTATAATTCACCCCTCCACTTT. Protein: CASSTQGGYNSPLHF.